This note documents a single T cell receptor (beta chain) sequence. The data are from a study of blood T cell repertoires in COVID-19. Method: immunoSEQ multiplex PCR; TCRdb's copy keeps in-frame clones and lacks some. The sample has more than 90,000 clones; around nine tenths are singletons. The sequencing input was peripheral blood. The clonotype was recovered from a man in his forties or fifties with acute or convalescent COVID-19.

CDR3 region: CASSESSRGSGANVLTF. CDR3 sequence (DNA): TGCGCCAGCAGCGAATCAAGCAGGGGTTCTGGGGCCAACGTCCTGACTTTC. The chain recombines TRBV5-1 with TRBJ2-6, with D possibly being TRBD1 (6 bases). The CDR3 loop spans 17 amino acids. Trimming took off 4 bases at V and 1 base at J, with 15 bases between the two ends. Germline V gene lookup returns CDR1 SGHRS and CDR2 YFSETQ.